This T cell receptor beta chain derives from a study of shared clonotypes between healthy human individuals. Looking at the study overall: Per-donor plates numbered three CD4 naive, three CD4 memory, two CD8 naive and one CD8 memory. Findings and limits, study-wide: Few donors restricted represented genetic and exposure-history diversity.

Trimming removed 5 bases at V and 6 bases at J, with 11 bases between. This CDR3 has 13 residues. Germline V CDR1 and CDR2: MDHEN, SYDVKM. As for this clone: Its cognate antigen is unknown.

The naive CD8 subset, CD45RO-negative cells positively selected for CCR7, excluded terminally differentiated effector memory CD45RA+ cells. Every donor, a Caucasian adult, lived in Nashville, Tennessee. An approximately 200 ng quantity of DNA, roughly 29,000 T cell genomes, went into the sorted-subset replicate PCRs. Generated by immunoSEQ multiplex PCR, the TCRdb table keeps only in-frame clones and is missing some. The data contain some 2,100,000 clones, 85% to 95% of them singletons. What was sequenced was naive CD8+ T cells from PBMCs. V and J are TRBV28 and TRBJ2-1; D is perhaps TRBD1 or TRBD2 (5 bases each). The clonotype comes from a man between 18 and 35 years old in good health. Some clones in this sample may be carry-over from other donors' samples. CDR3 sequence reads: CASSPSGTNEQFF. The CDR3 nucleotides are TGTGCCAGCAGTCCCTCGGGGACCAATGAGCAGTTCTTC.